The present T cell receptor beta chain was sequenced within a study of T cells after yellow fever vaccination. TCRdb fed the 5' RACE reads into MiXCR, producing one record per CDR3 protein. The table has about 340,000 distinct CDR3 sequences, around 13% seen once. The CDR3 extends over 14 amino acids. V was clipped by 1 base and J by 5 bases, with 9 bases between them. The germline gives CDR1 KGHSH, CDR2 LQKENI. The source of this sequence is a man between 18 and 29 years old who received the YFV17D yellow fever vaccine. The starting material was CD4+ T cells sorted from PBMCs, obtained 15 days after the yellow fever booster vaccination. The V call is TRBV18, the J call TRBJ2-1; D gene uncertain. In DNA, the CDR3 is TGTGCCAGCTCACCACTGCCAATTAACAATGAGCAGTTCTTC. Amino acid sequence: CASSPLPINNEQFF. Together with reference TRBV18 and TRBJ2-1, the CDR3 gives the full variable domain: NAGVMQNPRHLVRRRGQEARLRCSPMKGHSHVYWYRQLPEEGLKFMVYLQKENIIDESGMPKERFSAEFPKEGPSILRIQQVVRGDSAAYFCASSPLPINNEQFFGPGTRLTVL.